This section outlines one T cell receptor (beta chain) sequence together with its context. CDR1 is SGHRS, CDR2 YFSETQ, per germline. There are 16 residues in the CDR3. J lost 5 bases, V lost 0 bases, and 7 bases had no gene match. Naive-designated CD8 cells lacked CD45RO, were positively enriched for CCR7, and omitted terminally differentiated effector memory CD45RA+ cells. Generated by immunoSEQ multiplex PCR, the TCRdb table keeps only in-frame clones and is missing some. Seen here are approximately 720,000 clones, about 90% observed once, and the top ten hold approximately 24%. The sample originates from a study of shared clonotypes between healthy human individuals.

The clonotype originates from a man in his thirties or forties in good health. The sequenced sample was naive CD8+ T cells sorted from blood. The chain is built from TRBV5-1 and TRBJ2-3, with 9 bases fitting TRBD2. Here the CDR3 reads CASSLAWREGVDTQYF. The CDR3 DNA is TGCGCCAGCAGCTTGGCGTGGCGGGAGGGAGTAGATACGCAGTATTTT. Full variable domain (remainder filled in from reference TRBV5-1 and TRBJ2-3): KAGVTQTPRYLIKTRGQQVTLSCSPISGHRSVSWYQQTPGQGLQFLFEYFSETQRNKGNFPGRFSGRQFSNSRSEMNVSTLELGDSALYLCASSLAWREGVDTQYFGPGTRLTVL.